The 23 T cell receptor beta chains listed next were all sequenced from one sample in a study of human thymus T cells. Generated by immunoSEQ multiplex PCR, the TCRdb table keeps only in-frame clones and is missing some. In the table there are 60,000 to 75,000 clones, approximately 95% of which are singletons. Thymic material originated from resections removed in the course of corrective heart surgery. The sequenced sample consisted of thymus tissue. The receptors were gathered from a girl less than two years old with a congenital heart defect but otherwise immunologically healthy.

DNA for the CDR3: TGTGCCTGGAGCTCAATCAACAGGCGCCCGAACACTGAAGCTTTCTTT. Encoded protein: CAWSSINRRPNTEAFF. The gene calls are TRBV30 and TRBJ1-1; the D gene is possibly TRBD1 (5 bases). Germline V lookup: CDR1 GTSNPN, CDR2 SVGIG (reference sequence). The V gene lost 3 bases and the J gene lost 1 base, with 18 bases spanning the gap. There are 16 residues in the CDR3.

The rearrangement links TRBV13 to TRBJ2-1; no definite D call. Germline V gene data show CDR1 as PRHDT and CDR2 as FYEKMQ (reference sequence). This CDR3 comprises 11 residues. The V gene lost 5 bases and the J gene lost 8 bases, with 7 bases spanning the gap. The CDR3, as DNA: TGTGCCAGCAGCACCGGCTATGAGCAGTTCTTC. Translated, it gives CASSTGYEQFF. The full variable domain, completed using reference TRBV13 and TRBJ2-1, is AAGVIQSPRHLIKEKRETATLKCYPIPRHDTVYWYQQGPGQDPQFLISFYEKMQSDKGSIPDRFSAQQFSDYHSELNMSSLELGDSALYFCASSTGYEQFFGPGTRLTVL.

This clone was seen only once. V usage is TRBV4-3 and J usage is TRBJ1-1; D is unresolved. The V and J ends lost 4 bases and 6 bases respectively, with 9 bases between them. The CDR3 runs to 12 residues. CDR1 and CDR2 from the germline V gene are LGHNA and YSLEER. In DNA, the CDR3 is TGCGCCAGCAGCCGCCGTGGTGCTGAAGCTTTCTTT. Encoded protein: CASSRRGAEAFF.

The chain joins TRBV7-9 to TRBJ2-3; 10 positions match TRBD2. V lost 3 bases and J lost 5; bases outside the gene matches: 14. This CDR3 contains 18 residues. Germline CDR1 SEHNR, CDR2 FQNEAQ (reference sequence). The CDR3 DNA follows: TGTGCCAGCAGCTTGGGGCTAGCGGGAGCCCCGGGGATAGATACGCAGTATTTT. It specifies CASSLGLAGAPGIDTQYF. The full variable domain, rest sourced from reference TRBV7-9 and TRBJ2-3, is DTGVSQNPRHKITKRGQNVTFRCDPISEHNRLYWYRQTLGQGPEFLTYFQNEAQLEKSRLLSDRFSAERPKGSFSTLEIQRTEQGDSAMYLCASSLGLAGAPGIDTQYFGPGTRLTVL.

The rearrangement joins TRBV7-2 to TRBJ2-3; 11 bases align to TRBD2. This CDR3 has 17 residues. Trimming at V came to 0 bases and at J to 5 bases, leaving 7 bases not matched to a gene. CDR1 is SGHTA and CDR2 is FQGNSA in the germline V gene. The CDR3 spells CASSLAVLAGEVDTQYF. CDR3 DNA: TGTGCCAGCAGCTTAGCGGTACTAGCGGGAGAGGTAGATACGCAGTATTTT.

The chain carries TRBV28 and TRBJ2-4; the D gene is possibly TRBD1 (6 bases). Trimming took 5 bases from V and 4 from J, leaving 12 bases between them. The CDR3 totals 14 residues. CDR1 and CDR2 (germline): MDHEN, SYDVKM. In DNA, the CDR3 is TGTGCCAGCAGTCCGGGACACCTAAAAAACATTCAGTACTTC. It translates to CASSPGHLKNIQYF.

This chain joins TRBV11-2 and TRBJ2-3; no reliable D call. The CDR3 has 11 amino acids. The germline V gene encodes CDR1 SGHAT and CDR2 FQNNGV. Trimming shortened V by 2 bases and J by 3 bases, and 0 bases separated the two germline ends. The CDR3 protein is CASSLTDTQYF. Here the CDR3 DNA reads TGTGCCAGCAGCTTAACAGATACGCAGTATTTT.

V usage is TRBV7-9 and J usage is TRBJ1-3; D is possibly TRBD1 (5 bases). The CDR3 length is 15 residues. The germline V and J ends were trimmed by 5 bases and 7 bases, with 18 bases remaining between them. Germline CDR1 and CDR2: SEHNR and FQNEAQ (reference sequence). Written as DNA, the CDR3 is TGTGCCAGCAGCCCCCTCGGGGCCAGAGGGAACACCATATATTTT. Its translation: CASSPLGARGNTIYF.

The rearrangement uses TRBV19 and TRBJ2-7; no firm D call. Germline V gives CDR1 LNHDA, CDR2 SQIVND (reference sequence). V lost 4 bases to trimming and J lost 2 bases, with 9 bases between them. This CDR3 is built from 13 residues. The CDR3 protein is CASSTPATYEQYF. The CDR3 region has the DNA TGTGCCAGTAGTACCCCAGCAACCTACGAGCAGTACTTC.

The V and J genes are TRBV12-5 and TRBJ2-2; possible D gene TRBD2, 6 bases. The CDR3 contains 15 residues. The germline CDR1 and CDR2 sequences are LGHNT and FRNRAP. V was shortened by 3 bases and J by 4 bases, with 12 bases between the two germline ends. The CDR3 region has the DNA TGTGCTAGTGGTTTACTCGCCGGGAGCACCGGGGAGCTGTTTTTT. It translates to CASGLLAGSTGELFF.

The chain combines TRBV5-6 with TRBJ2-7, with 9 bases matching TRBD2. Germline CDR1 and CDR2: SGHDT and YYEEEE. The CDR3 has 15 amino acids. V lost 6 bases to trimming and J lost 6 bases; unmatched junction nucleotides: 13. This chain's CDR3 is CASKSQIAGAVEQYF. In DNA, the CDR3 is TGTGCCAGCAAGAGCCAAATAGCGGGAGCAGTCGAGCAGTACTTC.

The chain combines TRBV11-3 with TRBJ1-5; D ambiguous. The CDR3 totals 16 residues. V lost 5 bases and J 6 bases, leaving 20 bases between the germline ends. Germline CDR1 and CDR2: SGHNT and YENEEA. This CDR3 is CASSPPPGRGCQPQHF. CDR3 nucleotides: TGTGCCAGCAGCCCACCCCCGGGCCGCGGGTGTCAGCCCCAGCATTTT.

CDR3 in DNA: TGTGCCAGCAGTACCCTAGCGGGGGGGGCAGATACGCAGTATTTT. It is translated as CASSTLAGGADTQYF. The rearrangement joins TRBV27 to TRBJ2-3, with 12 bases lining up with TRBD2. The germline V gene has CDR1 MNHEY and CDR2 SMNVEV (reference sequence). Losses at the gene ends were 5 bases for V and 4 bases for J; bases not matched to a gene: 4. The CDR3 contains 15 residues.

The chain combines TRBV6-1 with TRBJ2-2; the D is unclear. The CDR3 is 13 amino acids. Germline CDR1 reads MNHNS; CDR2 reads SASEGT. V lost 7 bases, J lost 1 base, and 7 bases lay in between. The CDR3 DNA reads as TGTGCCAGCACCAAGCGGAACACCGGGGAGCTGTTTTTT. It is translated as CASTKRNTGELFF.

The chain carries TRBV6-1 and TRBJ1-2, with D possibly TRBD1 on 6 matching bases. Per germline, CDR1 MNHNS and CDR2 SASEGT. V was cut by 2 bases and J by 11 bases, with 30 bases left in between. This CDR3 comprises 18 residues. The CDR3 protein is CASSESVGLDSHGHGYTF. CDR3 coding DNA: TGTGCCAGCAGTGAATCCGTAGGTTTGGACAGCCACGGCCACGGGTACACCTTC.

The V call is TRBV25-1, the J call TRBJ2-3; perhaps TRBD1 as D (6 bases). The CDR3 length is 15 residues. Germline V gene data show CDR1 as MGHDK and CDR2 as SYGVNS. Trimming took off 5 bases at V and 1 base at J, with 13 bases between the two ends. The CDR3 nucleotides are TGTGCCAGCAGTACAGGGAGTGGGGGCACAGATACGCAGTATTTT. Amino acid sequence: CASSTGSGGTDTQYF.

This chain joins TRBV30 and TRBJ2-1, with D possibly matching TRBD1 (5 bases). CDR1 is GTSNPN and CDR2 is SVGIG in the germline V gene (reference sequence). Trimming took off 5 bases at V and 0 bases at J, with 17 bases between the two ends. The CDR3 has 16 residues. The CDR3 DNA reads TGTGCCTGGGGGGCCCCCAGGCCGAGCTCCTACAATGAGCAGTTCTTC. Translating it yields CAWGAPRPSSYNEQFF.

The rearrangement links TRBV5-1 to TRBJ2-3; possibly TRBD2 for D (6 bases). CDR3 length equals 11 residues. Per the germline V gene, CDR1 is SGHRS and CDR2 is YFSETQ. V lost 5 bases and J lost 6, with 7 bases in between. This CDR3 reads CASRGLDTQYF. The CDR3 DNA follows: TGCGCCAGCAGGGGACTTGATACGCAGTATTTT.

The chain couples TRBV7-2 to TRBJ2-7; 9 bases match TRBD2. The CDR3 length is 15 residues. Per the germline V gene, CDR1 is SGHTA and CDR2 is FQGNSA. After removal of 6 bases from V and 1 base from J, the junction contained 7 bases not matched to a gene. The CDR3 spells CASRKTSGGSYEQYF. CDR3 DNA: TGTGCCAGCAGGAAGACTAGCGGAGGGTCCTACGAGCAGTACTTC.

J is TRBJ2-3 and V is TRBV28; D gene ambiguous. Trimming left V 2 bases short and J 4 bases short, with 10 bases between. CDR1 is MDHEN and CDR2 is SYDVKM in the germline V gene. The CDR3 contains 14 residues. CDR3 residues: CASSLPGAADTQYF. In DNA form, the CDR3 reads TGTGCCAGCAGTTTACCCGGCGCGGCAGATACGCAGTATTTT.

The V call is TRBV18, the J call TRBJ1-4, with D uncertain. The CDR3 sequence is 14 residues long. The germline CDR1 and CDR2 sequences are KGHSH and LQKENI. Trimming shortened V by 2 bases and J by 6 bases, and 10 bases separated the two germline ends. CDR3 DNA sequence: TGTGCCAGCTCACCAAGAAGGTCTGATGAAAAACTGTTTTTT. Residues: CASSPRRSDEKLFF.

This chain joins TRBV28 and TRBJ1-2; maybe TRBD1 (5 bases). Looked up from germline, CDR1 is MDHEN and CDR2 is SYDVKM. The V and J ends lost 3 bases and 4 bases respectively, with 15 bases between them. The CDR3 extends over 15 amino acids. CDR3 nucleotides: TGTGCCAGCAGTTTCGGTTCTTGGGGCAGCTATGGCTACACCTTC. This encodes CASSFGSWGSYGYTF.

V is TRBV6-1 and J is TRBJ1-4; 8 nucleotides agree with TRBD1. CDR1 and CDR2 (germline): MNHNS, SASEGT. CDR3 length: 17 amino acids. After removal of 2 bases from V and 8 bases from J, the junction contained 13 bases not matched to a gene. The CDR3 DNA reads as TGTGCCAGCAGTGAATTAAGCCTGGTGCACAGGGGGGAAAAACTGTTTTTT. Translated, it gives CASSELSLVHRGEKLFF.